Each of the 5 T cell receptor beta chains below was sequenced from the same sample in a study of blood T cell repertoires in COVID-19. Here immunoSEQ multiplex PCR was the method, and the copy in TCRdb shows in-frame clones only, minus some. The table lists approximately 500,000 clones, over 75% of them singletons. Input material: PBMCs or T cells enriched from blood (not recorded which). The receptors originated from a woman between 40 and 50 years old who had recovered from COVID-19.

This clone showed up just a few times. V and J are TRBV5-8 and TRBJ2-2, with 8 bases that match TRBD1. The CDR3 is 15 amino acids. Unmatched junction bases numbered 6, after V lost 4 bases and J lost 4 bases. Germline V CDR1 and CDR2: SGHTS, YDEGEE. In nucleotides, the CDR3 is TGTGCCAGCAGCACCGACAGGGGTGGCACCGGGGAGCTGTTTTTT. Amino acids: CASSTDRGGTGELFF.

This clone was seen only once. As DNA, the CDR3 is TGTGCCAGCAGCCAAAAAGTAGAAGAGACCCAGTACTTC. It codes for CASSQKVEETQYF. The rearrangement links TRBV5-4 to TRBJ2-5, with unresolved D. Germline-derived CDR1 and CDR2 are SGHNT and YYREEE (reference sequence). The CDR3 has 13 amino acids. Trimming stripped 4 bases from V and 3 bases from J, with 10 bases between.

The chain links TRBV7-8 to TRBJ1-5, with 7 bases fitting TRBD1. V lost 5 bases to trimming and J lost 6 bases; unmatched junction nucleotides: 4. The CDR3 sequence is 13 residues long. Germline V lookup: CDR1 SGHVS, CDR2 FQNEAQ. CDR3 sequence (DNA): TGTGCCAGCAGCACGACAGGGATTCAGCCCCAGCATTTT. This codes for CASSTTGIQPQHF.

The rearrangement links TRBV28 to TRBJ1-1; 9 bases are a match to TRBD1. CDR1 and CDR2 from the germline V gene are MDHEN and SYDVKM. The J segment lost 0 bases and the V segment lost 9 bases, leaving 5 bases of the junction unmatched. The CDR3 is 14 residues long. This CDR3 is CASRTGVMNTEAFF. In nucleotides, the CDR3 is TGTGCCAGTAGGACAGGGGTCATGAACACTGAAGCTTTCTTT.

The V gene is TRBV29-1, the J gene TRBJ1-2; D is unclear. This CDR3 has 14 amino acids. Trimming cost V 2 bases and J 2 bases, with 12 bases left between them. The germline CDR1 and CDR2 sequences are SQVTM and ANQGSEA. This CDR3 is CSVETARINYGYTF. Here the CDR3 DNA reads TGCAGCGTTGAAACAGCTCGTATCAACTATGGCTACACCTTC.